These 5 T cell receptor beta chains originate from one sample sequenced in a study of blood T cells in healthy people across ages. A second about 7 to 11 cycle PCR used barcoded and J-beta primers. Each CDR3 protein is one row after TCRdb ran MiXCR on the 5' RACE reads. The sample lists 800,000 to 1,000,000 distinct CDR3 sequences, about 48% occurring once. The sample taken for sequencing was blood. These receptors were collected from a man in his thirties or forties in good health.

As to this clonotype: Sequence at one end of the junction differs from germline and may be a read error. The CDR3 DNA reads as TGTGCCTGCAGCTTAGACGGCGGGGCCTACGAGCAGTACTTC. It translates to CACSLDGGAYEQYF. The chain links TRBV11-2 to TRBJ2-7, with D perhaps matching TRBD2 (6 bases). CDR3 length: 14 residues. The V gene's germline CDR1 is SGHAT and CDR2 FQNNGV.

This clonotype was seen only a few times. The chain uses TRBV7-2 and TRBJ2-1; 9 bases are shared with TRBD2. V dropped 5 bases and J dropped 3; count of bases not matched to a gene: 5. The CDR3 sequence is 15 residues long. CDR1 and CDR2 from the germline V gene are SGHTA and FQGNSA. CDR3 sequence (DNA): TGTGCCAGCAGCACAAGCGGGGGGAACTACAATGAGCAGTTCTTC. Translated: CASSTSGGNYNEQFF.

The chain has TRBV11-2 and TRBJ2-7, with a tentative D call TRBD1 (5 bases). Germline loops: CDR1 SGHAT, CDR2 FQNNGV. The CDR3 has 15 amino acids. V was clipped by 7 bases and J by 5 bases, with 21 bases between them. The CDR3 sequence: CASTTSRGPTHEQYF. CDR3 nucleotides: TGTGCCAGCACTACTTCTAGGGGTCCTACCCACGAGCAGTACTTC.

The CDR3 is CASSQDTSGGAGELFF. In DNA form, the CDR3 reads TGTGCCAGCAGCCAAGATACTAGCGGGGGGGCCGGGGAGCTGTTTTTT. The rearrangement links TRBV4-2 to TRBJ2-2; 13 bases map to TRBD2. The CDR3 totals 16 residues. The germline gives CDR1 LGHNA, CDR2 YNFKEQ. With 0 bases clipped from V and 6 bases from J, the junction kept 1 base outside the gene matches.

The chain couples TRBV7-2 to TRBJ2-1; TRBD2 aligns across 8 bases. V was clipped by 5 bases and J by 7 bases; unmatched bases: 13. This CDR3 has 16 residues. In germline, CDR1 is SGHTA, CDR2 FQGNSA. The CDR3 coding sequence is TGTGCCAGCAGCATGGGCCGGGGCGGGAGGAATAATGAGCAGTTCTTC. It is translated as CASSMGRGGRNNEQFF.